These 5 T cell receptor beta chains were all obtained from the same sample, sequenced in a study of technical replicates of blood from a handful of donors. The assay was immunoSEQ multiplex PCR, and TCRdb's table has in-frame clones only and misses some. This sample has around 97,000 clones, with approximately 96% found just once. The material sequenced was T cells isolated from PBMCs. These receptors were obtained from a human donor in good health.

J is TRBJ2-4 and V is TRBV9, with 9 bases that match TRBD2. Germline V gives CDR1 SGDLS, CDR2 YYNGEE. V lost 4 bases and J lost 8; bases outside the gene matches: 7. The CDR3 runs 14 residues. CDR3 nucleotides: TGTGCCAGCAGCCCGGGACTAGCAGGATACATTCAGTACTTC. Its translation is CASSPGLAGYIQYF.

A remark on this clone: Within the sample, other DNA sequences also encode this same CDR3. This chain uses TRBV10-3 with TRBJ2-3, with TRBD2 matching 7 bases. This CDR3 has 14 residues. The germline gives CDR1 ENHRY, CDR2 SYGVKD. The V and J ends lost 2 bases and 3 bases, in that order; junction bases with no gene match: 2. CDR3 DNA: TGTGCCATCAGTGAGGGGAGGGAAACAGATACGCAGTATTTT. It specifies CAISEGRETDTQYF.

The chain links TRBV7-3 to TRBJ1-1; D unresolved. Germline loops: CDR1 SGHTA, CDR2 FQGTGA. The CDR3 spans 15 residues. The V end was cut by 3 bases, the J end by 1 base, with 12 bases between. The CDR3 region is CASSFSPVGNTEAFF. The CDR3 DNA reads as TGTGCCAGCAGCTTTAGCCCCGTCGGGAACACTGAAGCTTTCTTT.

This chain joins TRBV30 and TRBJ2-7, with a tentative D call TRBD1 (6 bases). CDR3 length: 12 amino acids. V was shortened by 5 bases and J by 5 bases, with 13 bases between the two germline ends. Per the germline V gene, CDR1 is GTSNPN and CDR2 is SVGIG (reference sequence). CDR3 region: CAWSIQGNEQYF. The DNA for the CDR3 is TGTGCCTGGTCAATACAGGGTAACGAGCAGTACTTC.

The V call is TRBV19, the J call TRBJ2-1; 8 nucleotides agree with TRBD2. The CDR3 spans 16 residues. Germline lookup yields CDR1 LNHDA and CDR2 SQIVND (reference sequence). After removal of 5 bases from V and 5 bases from J, the junction contained 11 bases not matched to a gene. The CDR3 nucleotides read TGTGCCAGTAGTCTTACCGGACTAGCCCTTAACAATGAGCAGTTCTTC. Protein product: CASSLTGLALNNEQFF.